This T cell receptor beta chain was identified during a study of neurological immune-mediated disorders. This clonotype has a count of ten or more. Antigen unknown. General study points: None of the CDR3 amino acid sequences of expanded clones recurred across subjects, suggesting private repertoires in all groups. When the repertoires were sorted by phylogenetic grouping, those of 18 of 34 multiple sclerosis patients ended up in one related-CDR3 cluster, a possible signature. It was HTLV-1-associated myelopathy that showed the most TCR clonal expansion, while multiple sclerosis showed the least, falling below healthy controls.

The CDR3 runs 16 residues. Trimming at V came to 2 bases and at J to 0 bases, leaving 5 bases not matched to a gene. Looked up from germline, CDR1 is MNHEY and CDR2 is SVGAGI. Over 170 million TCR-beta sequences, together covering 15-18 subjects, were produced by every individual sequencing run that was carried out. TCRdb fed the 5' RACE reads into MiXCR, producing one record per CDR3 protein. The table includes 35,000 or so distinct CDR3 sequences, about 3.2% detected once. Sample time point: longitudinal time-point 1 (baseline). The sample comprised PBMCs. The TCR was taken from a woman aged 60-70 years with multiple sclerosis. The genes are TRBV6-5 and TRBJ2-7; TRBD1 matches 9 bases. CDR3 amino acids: CASSYLRTGDSYEQYF. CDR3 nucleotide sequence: TGTGCCAGCAGTTACCTCAGGACAGGGGACTCCTACGAGCAGTACTTC.